These T cell receptor beta chains were read from a single sample in a study of blood T cell repertoires in COVID-19. Assay used: immunoSEQ multiplex PCR; TCRdb lists only in-frame clones, some missing. The sample has roughly 350,000 clones, about 85% seen once. Sequenced: peripheral blood. The receptors derive from a woman between 18 and 30 years old with acute or convalescent COVID-19. The CDR3 runs from the conserved cysteine through the conserved F or W.

v_gene	j_gene	CDR3aa
TRBV18	TRBJ2-7	CASSPSSGDYEQYF
TRBV19	TRBJ1-5	CASSTSRQPQHF
TRBV29-1	TRBJ1-1	CSVDFRRGNTEAFF
TRBV7-9	TRBJ1-6	CASSNRQGRNSPLHF
TRBV9	TRBJ1-1	CASSQGGSMNTEAFF
TRBV6-5	TRBJ1-4	CASTAGSIGNEKLFF
TRBV20-1	TRBJ1-2	CSASGGPGTGLYGYTF
TRBV28	TRBJ2-1	CASSFFSGSEFDEQFF
TRBV18	TRBJ1-2	CASSLGAGAQYGYTF
TRBV30	TRBJ1-2	CAWSRGTDSSYGYTF
TRBV10-3	TRBJ1-2	CAIDGGLNYGYTF
TRBV7-9	TRBJ2-7	CASSPQGTSGSGEQYF
TRBV7-6	TRBJ2-6	CASSLVAGTGANVLTF
TRBV6-5	TRBJ2-3	CASSYGLGTDTQYF
TRBV3-1/TRBV3-2	TRBJ2-7	CASSFHRGEIDEQYF
TRBV5-1	TRBJ1-4	CASSQTSTNEKLFF
TRBV7-3	TRBJ2-3	CASSLFAGTDTQYF
TRBV12-5	TRBJ2-2	CASGRGQQPNTGELFF
TRBV3-1/TRBV3-2	TRBJ2-3	CASSQDLSGEGTDTQYF
TRBV15	TRBJ2-7	CATSIGQGSDEQYF
TRBV19	TRBJ1-5	CASSLLTGSVGNQPQHF
TRBV14	TRBJ1-2	CASSQEIGRGHGYTF
TRBV5-1	TRBJ2-5	CASSLGQQETQYF
TRBV5-4	TRBJ2-5	CASSTGTSGALGETQYF
TRBV7-3	TRBJ2-2	CASSLLTNTGELFF
TRBV19	TRBJ1-5	CASSRSNQPQHF
TRBV12-3/TRBV12-4	TRBJ2-1	CASSFYRGHEQFF
TRBV11-3	TRBJ2-1	CASSYDSLVSDEQFF
TRBV28	TRBJ1-2	CASLGGGSLANYGYTF
TRBV6-5	TRBJ1-1	CASSYSQGGDEAFF
TRBV27	TRBJ1-2	CASIGTGIRGYGYTF
TRBV19	TRBJ1-3	CASSIRRGLGNTIYF
TRBV30	TRBJ2-3	CAWSVGLAGGTDTQYF